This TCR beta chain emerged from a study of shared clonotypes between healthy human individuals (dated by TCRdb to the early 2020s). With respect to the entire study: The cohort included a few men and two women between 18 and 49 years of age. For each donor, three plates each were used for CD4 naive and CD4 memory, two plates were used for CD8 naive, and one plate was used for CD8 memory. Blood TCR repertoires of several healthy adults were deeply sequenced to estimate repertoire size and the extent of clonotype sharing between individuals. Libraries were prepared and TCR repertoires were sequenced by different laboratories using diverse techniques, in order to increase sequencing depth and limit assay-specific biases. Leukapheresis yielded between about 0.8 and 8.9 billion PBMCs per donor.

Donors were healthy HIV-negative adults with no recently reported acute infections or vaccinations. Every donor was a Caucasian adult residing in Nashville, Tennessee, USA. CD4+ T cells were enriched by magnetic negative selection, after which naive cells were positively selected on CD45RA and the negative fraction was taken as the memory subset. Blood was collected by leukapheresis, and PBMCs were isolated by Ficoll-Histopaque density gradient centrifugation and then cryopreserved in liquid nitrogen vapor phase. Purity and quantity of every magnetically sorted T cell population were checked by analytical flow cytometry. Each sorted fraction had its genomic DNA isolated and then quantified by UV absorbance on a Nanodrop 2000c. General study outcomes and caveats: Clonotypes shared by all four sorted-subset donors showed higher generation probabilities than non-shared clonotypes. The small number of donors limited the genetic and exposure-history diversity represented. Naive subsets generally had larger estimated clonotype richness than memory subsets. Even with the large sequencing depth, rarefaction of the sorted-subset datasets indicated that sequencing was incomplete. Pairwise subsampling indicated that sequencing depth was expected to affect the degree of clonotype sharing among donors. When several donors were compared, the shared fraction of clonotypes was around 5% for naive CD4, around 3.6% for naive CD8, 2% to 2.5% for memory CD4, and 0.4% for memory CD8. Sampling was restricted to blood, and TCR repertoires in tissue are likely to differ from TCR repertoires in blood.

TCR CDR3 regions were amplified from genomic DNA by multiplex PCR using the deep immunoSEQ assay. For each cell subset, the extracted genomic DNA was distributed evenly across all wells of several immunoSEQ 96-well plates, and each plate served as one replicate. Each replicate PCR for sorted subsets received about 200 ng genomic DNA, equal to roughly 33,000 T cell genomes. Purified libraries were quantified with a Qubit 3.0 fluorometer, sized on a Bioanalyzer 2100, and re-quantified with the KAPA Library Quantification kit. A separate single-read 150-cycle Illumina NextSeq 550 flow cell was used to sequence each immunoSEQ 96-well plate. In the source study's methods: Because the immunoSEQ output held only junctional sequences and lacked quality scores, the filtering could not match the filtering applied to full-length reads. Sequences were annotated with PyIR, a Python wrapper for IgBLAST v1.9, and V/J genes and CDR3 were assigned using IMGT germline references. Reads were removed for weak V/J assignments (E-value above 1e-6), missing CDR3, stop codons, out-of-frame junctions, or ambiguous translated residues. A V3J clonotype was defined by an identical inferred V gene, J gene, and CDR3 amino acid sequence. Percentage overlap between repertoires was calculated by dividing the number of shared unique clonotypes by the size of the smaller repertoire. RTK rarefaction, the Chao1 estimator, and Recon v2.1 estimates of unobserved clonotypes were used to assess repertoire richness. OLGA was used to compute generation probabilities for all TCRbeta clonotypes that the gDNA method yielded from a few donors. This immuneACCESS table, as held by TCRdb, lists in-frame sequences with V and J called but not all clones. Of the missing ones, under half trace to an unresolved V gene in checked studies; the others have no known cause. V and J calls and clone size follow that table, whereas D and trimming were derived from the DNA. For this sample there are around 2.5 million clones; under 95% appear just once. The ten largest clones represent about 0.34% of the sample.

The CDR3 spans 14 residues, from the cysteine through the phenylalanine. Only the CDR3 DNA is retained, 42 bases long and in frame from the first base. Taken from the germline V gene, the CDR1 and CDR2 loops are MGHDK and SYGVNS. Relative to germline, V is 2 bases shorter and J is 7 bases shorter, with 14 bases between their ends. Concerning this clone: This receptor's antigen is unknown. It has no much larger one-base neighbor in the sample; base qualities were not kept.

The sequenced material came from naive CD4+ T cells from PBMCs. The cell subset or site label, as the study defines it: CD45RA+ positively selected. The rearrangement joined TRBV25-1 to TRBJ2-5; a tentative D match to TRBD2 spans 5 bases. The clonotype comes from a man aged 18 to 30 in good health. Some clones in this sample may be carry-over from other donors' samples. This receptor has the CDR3 CASSERERRATQYF. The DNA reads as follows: TGTGCCAGCAGTGAAAGGGAGCGAAGGGCGACCCAGTACTTC. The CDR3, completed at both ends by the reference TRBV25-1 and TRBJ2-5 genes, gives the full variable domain EADIYQTPRYLVIGTGKKITLECSQTMGHDKMYWYQQDPGMELHLIHYSYGVNSTEKGDLSSESTVSRIRTEHFPLTLESARPSHTSQYLCASSERERRATQYFGPGTRLLVL.